This T cell receptor (beta chain) was recorded in a study of blood T cell repertoires in COVID-19. Study-wide context: Acute and convalescent COVID-19 samples came from the United States, Italy and Spain. The analysed material was cDNA or gDNA that came from T cells, B-cell-depleted T cells, or PBMCs.

Deletions cut 1 base from V and 1 base from J, with 7 bases between. Per the germline V gene, CDR1 is SGHNT and CDR2 is YENEEA. CDR3 length: 14 amino acids. Under the authors' procedure: Nucleated cell number was recorded as an estimate derived from reference gene primer amplification. Profiling relied on immunoSEQ multiplex PCR, and the TCRdb table lists in-frame clones only, not all of them. D and trimming come from the DNA, and the V and J calls and clone size come from that table. The data show about 150,000 clones, about 73% seen once. The chain has TRBV11-3 and TRBJ2-5, with a weak D call TRBD2 (5 bases). This receptor was taken from a man at least 80 years old with acute or convalescent COVID-19. Sequenced input: peripheral blood. CDR3 protein: CASSLGGPQETQYF. The DNA for the CDR3 is TGTGCCAGCAGCTTAGGCGGGCCCCAAGAGACCCAGTACTTC.